The following is a T cell receptor beta chain sequence with its context. This sample stems from a study of CD4 T cells in relation to SARS-CoV-2 and coronaviruses. Study-wide background: Of the patients, fewer than ten were male, 4 female, two Hispanic.

The data were produced by immunoSEQ multiplex PCR, yet TCRdb's version contains in-frame clones alone and is incomplete. Among about 56,000 clones listed, about 91% were seen once. Germline V lookup: CDR1 MNHEY, CDR2 SVGEGT. The CDR3 is 13 amino acids. The V end was cut by 6 bases, the J end by 4 bases, with 12 bases between. V gene TRBV6-2 or TRBV6-3 combines with J gene TRBJ1-1; maybe TRBD1 (5 bases). Material: naive CD4+ T cells from PBMCs. The subset here: naive CD4+ T cells isolated by negative enrichment. The source is an adult with COVID-19. CDR3 sequence reads: CASSETVSTEAFF. Written as DNA, the CDR3 is TGTGCCAGCAGCGAGACAGTGAGCACTGAAGCTTTCTTT.